The 6 T cell receptor beta chains reported below all come from one sample, sequenced in a study of blood T cell repertoires in COVID-19. Clones were sequenced by immunoSEQ multiplex PCR, and TCRdb holds only the in-frame ones, with some missing. The table includes 150,000 to 200,000 clones, 92% detected once. Input material: peripheral blood. Receptors were obtained from a man aged 25 to 40 with COVID-19, enrolled during active disease.

The rearrangement links TRBV19 to TRBJ2-1; 8 bases are shared with TRBD2. CDR1 and CDR2 (germline): LNHDA, SQIVND (reference sequence). Trimming at V came to 5 bases and at J to 6 bases, leaving 12 bases not matched to a gene. This CDR3 spans 16 amino acids. This CDR3 reads CASSYWGGGSPNEQFF. Written as DNA, the CDR3 is TGTGCCAGTAGTTATTGGGGCGGGGGGTCTCCCAATGAGCAGTTCTTC.

The chain combines TRBV6-1 with TRBJ2-7; possibly TRBD1 for D (5 bases). Trimming removed 2 bases at V and 3 bases at J, with 17 bases between. CDR1 and CDR2 from the germline V gene are MNHNS and SASEGT. The CDR3 has 16 residues. Here the CDR3 reads CASSELGQGSFYEQYF. CDR3 nucleotides: TGTGCCAGCAGTGAACTGGGTCAGGGCTCCTTCTACGAGCAGTACTTC.

The V gene is TRBV10-3, the J gene TRBJ2-2, with unresolved D. Per the germline V gene, CDR1 is ENHRY and CDR2 is SYGVKD. V was cut by 6 bases and J by 0 bases, with 14 bases left in between. The CDR3 runs 16 residues. The CDR3 loop reads CAIRETEFANTGELFF. For the CDR3, the DNA is TGTGCCATCAGGGAAACAGAGTTCGCGAACACCGGGGAGCTGTTTTTT.

This chain joins TRBV25-1 and TRBJ1-1; no definite D call. V was shortened by 2 bases and J by 0 bases, with 4 bases between the two germline ends. Germline CDR1 and CDR2: MGHDK and SYGVNS. CDR3 length: 13 amino acids. This CDR3 reads CASSEVMNTEAFF. The CDR3 DNA sequence: TGTGCCAGCAGTGAAGTCATGAACACTGAAGCTTTCTTT.

The rearrangement joins TRBV18 to TRBJ1-4, with 11 nucleotides matching TRBD1. V shed 0 bases and J 6 bases; nucleotides not matched to a gene: 3. Per germline, CDR1 KGHSH and CDR2 LQKENI. The CDR3 totals 16 residues. CDR3 in amino acids: CASSPPDRGRHEKLFF. In nucleotides, the CDR3 is TGTGCCAGCTCACCACCGGACAGGGGGCGCCATGAAAAACTGTTTTTT.

The V gene is TRBV13, the J gene TRBJ2-3; D remains unclear. V gave up 5 bases and J gave up 4 bases, with 7 bases separating them. CDR3 length: 12 residues. CDR1 is PRHDT, CDR2 FYEKMQ, per germline (reference sequence). The CDR3 spells CASSLPPDTQYF. The CDR3 DNA reads TGTGCCAGCAGCCTCCCCCCAGATACGCAGTATTTT.